This TCR beta chain was recovered during a study of shared clonotypes between healthy human individuals. Turning to the study itself: CD8 memory received one plate per donor, CD8 naive two, CD4 memory three and CD4 naive three.

Libraries were prepared by immunoSEQ multiplex PCR; TCRdb keeps only in-frame clonotypes and omits some of them. There are a few million clones in the sample; approximately 95% occur only once, and 0.39% lies in the top ten. All the donors were Caucasian adults who lived in Nashville, Tennessee. Points on this clone: The target antigen is unknown.

Study findings and constraints: Naive subsets typically showed greater estimated richness than memory subsets. Clonotype sharing across four donors was observed for roughly 5% of naive CD4 clonotypes.

Sequencing was carried out using naive CD4+ T cells from PBMCs. The subset is: CD45RA+ positively selected. This receptor was obtained from a young man in good health. Some clones in this sample may be carry-over from other donors' samples.

CDR3 loop: CASSYRGRYGQKGTGELFF. The CDR3 coding sequence is TGTGCCAGCAGTTATAGGGGCCGATACGGACAGAAAGGGACCGGGGAGCTGTTTTTT. The chain has TRBV28 and TRBJ2-2; D might be TRBD1 (6 bases). Germline CDR1 reads MDHEN; CDR2 reads SYDVKM. The V end lost 4 bases, the J end lost 5 bases, and 26 bases lay between the germline ends. CDR3 length: 19 residues.